A selection of T cell receptor beta chains follows, all from one sample in a study of cytomegalovirus exposure and HLA in healthy donors. Clones were sequenced by immunoSEQ multiplex PCR, and TCRdb holds only the in-frame ones, with some missing. Of some 96,000 clones listed, under 80% are singletons. The sequencing input was PBMCs. The receptor set was obtained from a man aged 40-55 years in good health and CMV-seronegative. The CDR3 runs from the conserved cysteine through the conserved F or W. The order of the fields is clone size, J gene, V gene, CDR3 protein. Size is stated for part of the rows, as once, few or many counts, or as a class when the clone is expanded.

abundance: .; j_gene: TRBJ1-1; v_gene: TRBV7-2; CDR3aa: CASSSLWGGTAFF
abundance: .; j_gene: TRBJ1-4; v_gene: TRBV25-1; CDR3aa: CASAKGQDNEKLFF
abundance: once; j_gene: TRBJ2-1; v_gene: TRBV5-1; CDR3aa: CASSFGRQDAYNEQFF
abundance: few; j_gene: TRBJ2-7; v_gene: TRBV4-3; CDR3aa: CASSQNRGYEQYF
abundance: once; j_gene: TRBJ1-4; v_gene: TRBV19; CDR3aa: CASKGQGSYEKLFF
abundance: .; j_gene: TRBJ2-5; v_gene: TRBV19; CDR3aa: CASSIVAAETQYF
abundance: .; j_gene: TRBJ1-2; v_gene: TRBV9; CDR3aa: CASRKGDGYGYTF
abundance: few; j_gene: TRBJ1-1; v_gene: TRBV7-2; CDR3aa: CASSLGPENTEAFF
abundance: .; j_gene: TRBJ1-3; v_gene: TRBV30; CDR3aa: CAWSQGWIGGNTIYF
abundance: few; j_gene: TRBJ2-6; v_gene: TRBV29-1; CDR3aa: CSVGEGVVSGANVLTF
abundance: few; j_gene: TRBJ1-6; v_gene: TRBV7-9; CDR3aa: CSSSLGRPQSSPLHF
abundance: few; j_gene: TRBJ1-1; v_gene: TRBV4-3; CDR3aa: CASSQDLRNTEAFF
abundance: .; j_gene: TRBJ2-7; v_gene: TRBV23-1; CDR3aa: CASSQSPGTKFYEQYF
abundance: .; j_gene: TRBJ2-5; v_gene: TRBV5-4; CDR3aa: CASSVERETQYF
abundance: .; j_gene: TRBJ2-1; v_gene: TRBV15; CDR3aa: CATRPRDRGPNEQFF
abundance: .; j_gene: TRBJ2-5; v_gene: TRBV4-2; CDR3aa: CASSQDRGQGAGETQYF
abundance: .; j_gene: TRBJ2-2; v_gene: TRBV6-1; CDR3aa: CASSDLFGQGMAGELFF
abundance: .; j_gene: TRBJ1-1; v_gene: TRBV28; CDR3aa: CASTSAGGSYF
abundance: .; j_gene: TRBJ1-1; v_gene: TRBV10-3; CDR3aa: CAISEDRRTEAFF
abundance: .; j_gene: TRBJ1-1; v_gene: TRBV19; CDR3aa: CASGDRGMGTEAFF
abundance: medium-sized; j_gene: TRBJ2-5; v_gene: TRBV6-6; CDR3aa: CATRGGPHRGTQYF
abundance: .; j_gene: TRBJ2-2; v_gene: TRBV5-5; CDR3aa: CASSLGTGQIRVSGELFF
abundance: few; j_gene: TRBJ2-7; v_gene: TRBV7-2; CDR3aa: CASPHRGATYEQYF
abundance: .; j_gene: TRBJ2-3; v_gene: TRBV19; CDR3aa: CASSSTRAGGGTDTQYF
abundance: once; j_gene: TRBJ1-2; v_gene: TRBV6-5; CDR3aa: CASSYGRGINYGYTF
abundance: few; j_gene: TRBJ2-5; v_gene: TRBV6-5; CDR3aa: CASSYSLAGQETQYF
abundance: .; j_gene: TRBJ2-7; v_gene: TRBV10-3; CDR3aa: CAVLGSDYEQYF
abundance: .; j_gene: TRBJ1-1; v_gene: TRBV28; CDR3aa: CASSLLGGTEAFF
abundance: .; j_gene: TRBJ2-7; v_gene: TRBV20-1; CDR3aa: CSAGVAYEQYF
abundance: .; j_gene: TRBJ1-1; v_gene: TRBV9; CDR3aa: CASSPPGFRGLLEAFF
abundance: .; j_gene: TRBJ2-5; v_gene: TRBV7-9; CDR3aa: CASRAGPQGETQYF
abundance: .; j_gene: TRBJ2-2; v_gene: TRBV28; CDR3aa: CASSRTGLFTGELFF
abundance: .; j_gene: TRBJ2-2; v_gene: TRBV14; CDR3aa: CASSQVTAGGTGELFF
abundance: .; j_gene: TRBJ1-1; v_gene: TRBV6-4; CDR3aa: CASSDSGASNTEAFF
abundance: few; j_gene: TRBJ2-7; v_gene: TRBV7-2; CDR3aa: CASSPGLAGSYEQYF
abundance: .; j_gene: TRBJ1-5; v_gene: TRBV6-5; CDR3aa: CASRTTGGDQPQHF
abundance: .; j_gene: TRBJ2-1; v_gene: TRBV25-1; CDR3aa: CASSEVARCSYNEQFF
abundance: .; j_gene: TRBJ2-3; v_gene: TRBV29-1; CDR3aa: CSVNRGGGDTQYF
abundance: .; j_gene: TRBJ1-4; v_gene: TRBV28; CDR3aa: CASNLQGPNEKLFF
abundance: .; j_gene: TRBJ2-6; v_gene: TRBV19; CDR3aa: CASRNPRGQGSGANVLTF
abundance: .; j_gene: TRBJ2-7; v_gene: TRBV25-1; CDR3aa: CASKEDQAPYEQYF
abundance: .; j_gene: TRBJ1-1; v_gene: TRBV28; CDR3aa: CAGGTGAGGTEAFF